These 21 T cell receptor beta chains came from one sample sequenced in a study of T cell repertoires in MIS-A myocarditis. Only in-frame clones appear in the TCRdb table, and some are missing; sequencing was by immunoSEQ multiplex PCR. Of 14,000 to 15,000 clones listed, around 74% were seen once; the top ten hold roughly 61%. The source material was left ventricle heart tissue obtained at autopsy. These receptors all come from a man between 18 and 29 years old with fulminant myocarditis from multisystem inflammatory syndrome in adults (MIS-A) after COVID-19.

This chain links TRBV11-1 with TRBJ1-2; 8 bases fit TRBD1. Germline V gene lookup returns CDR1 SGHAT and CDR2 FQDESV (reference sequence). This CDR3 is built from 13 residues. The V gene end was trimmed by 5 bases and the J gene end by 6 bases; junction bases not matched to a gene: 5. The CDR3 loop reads CASSVQGADGYTF. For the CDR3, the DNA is TGTGCCAGCAGCGTTCAGGGGGCGGATGGCTACACCTTC.

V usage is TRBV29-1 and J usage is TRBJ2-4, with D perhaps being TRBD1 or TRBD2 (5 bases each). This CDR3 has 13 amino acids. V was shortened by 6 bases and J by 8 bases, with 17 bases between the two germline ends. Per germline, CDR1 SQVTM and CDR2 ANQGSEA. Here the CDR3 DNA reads TGCAGCGTCCGTCTTCCCGGGGCGGACATTCAGTACTTC. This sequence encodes CSVRLPGADIQYF.

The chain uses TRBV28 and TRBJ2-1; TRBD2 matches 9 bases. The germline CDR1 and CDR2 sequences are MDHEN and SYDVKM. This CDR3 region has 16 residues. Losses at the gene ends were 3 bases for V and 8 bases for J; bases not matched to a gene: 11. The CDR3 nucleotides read TGTGCCAGCAGTTTCAGGGGCCTAGCGGGAATCGATGAGCAGTTCTTC. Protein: CASSFRGLAGIDEQFF.

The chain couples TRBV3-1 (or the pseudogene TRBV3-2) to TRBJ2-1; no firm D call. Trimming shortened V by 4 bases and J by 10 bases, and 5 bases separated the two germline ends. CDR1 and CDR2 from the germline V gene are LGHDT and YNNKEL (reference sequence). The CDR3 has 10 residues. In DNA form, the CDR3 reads TGTGCCAGCAGCCCCTGCGAGCAGTTCTTC. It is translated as CASSPCEQFF.

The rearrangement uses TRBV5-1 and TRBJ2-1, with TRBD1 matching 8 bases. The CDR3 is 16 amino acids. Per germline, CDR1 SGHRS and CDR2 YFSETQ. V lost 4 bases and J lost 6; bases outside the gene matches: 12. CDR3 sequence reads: CASSSPGTGVGNEQFF. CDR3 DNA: TGCGCCAGCAGCAGTCCCGGGACAGGAGTTGGCAATGAGCAGTTCTTC.

Here the CDR3 reads CASSSGQGVREKLFF. The CDR3 nucleotides are TGTGCCAGCAGCTCTGGACAGGGTGTACGAGAAAAACTGTTTTTT. The chain uses TRBV5-8 and TRBJ1-4; TRBD1 matches at 8 bases. This CDR3 is 15 amino acids long. Germline loops: CDR1 SGHTS, CDR2 YDEGEE. V was clipped by 3 bases and J by 8 bases; unmatched bases: 9.

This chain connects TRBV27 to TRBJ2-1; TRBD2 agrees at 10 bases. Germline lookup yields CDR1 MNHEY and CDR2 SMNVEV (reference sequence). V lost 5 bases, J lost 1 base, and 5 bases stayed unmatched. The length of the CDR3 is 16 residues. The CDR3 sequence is CASSRRLAGSYNEQFF. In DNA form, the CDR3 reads TGTGCCAGCAGTCGCCGACTAGCGGGTTCCTACAATGAGCAGTTCTTC.

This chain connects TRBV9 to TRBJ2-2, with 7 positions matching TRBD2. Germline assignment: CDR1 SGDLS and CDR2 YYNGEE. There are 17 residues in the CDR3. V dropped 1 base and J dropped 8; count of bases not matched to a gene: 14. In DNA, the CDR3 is TGTGCCAGCAGCGTATCCGGGGGGTCATTTGATTTAGGGGAGCTGTTTTTT. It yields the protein CASSVSGGSFDLGELFF.

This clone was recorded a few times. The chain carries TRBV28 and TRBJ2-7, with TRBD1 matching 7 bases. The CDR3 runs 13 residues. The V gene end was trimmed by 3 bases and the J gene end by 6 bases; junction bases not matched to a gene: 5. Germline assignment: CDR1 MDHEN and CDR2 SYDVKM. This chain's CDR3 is CASSLTGWGEQYF. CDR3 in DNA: TGTGCCAGCAGTTTGACAGGGTGGGGCGAGCAGTACTTC.

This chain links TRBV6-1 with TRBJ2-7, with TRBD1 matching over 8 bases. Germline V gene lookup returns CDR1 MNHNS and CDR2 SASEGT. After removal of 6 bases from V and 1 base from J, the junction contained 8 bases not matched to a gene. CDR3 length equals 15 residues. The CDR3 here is CASRDREKGSYEQYF. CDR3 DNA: TGTGCCAGCAGGGACAGGGAAAAGGGATCCTACGAGCAGTACTTC.

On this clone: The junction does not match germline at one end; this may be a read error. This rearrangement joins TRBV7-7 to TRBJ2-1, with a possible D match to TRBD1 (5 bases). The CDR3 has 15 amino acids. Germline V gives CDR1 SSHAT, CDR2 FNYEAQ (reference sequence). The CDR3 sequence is CASSSSPRVFGEQFF. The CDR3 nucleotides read TGTGCTAGCAGCTCTTCGCCCAGGGTTTTTGGTGAGCAGTTCTTC.

For the CDR3, the DNA is TGTGCCAGCAGCCCAGACAGGGGGGGAAACACCATATATTTT. Translation gives CASSPDRGGNTIYF. The gene calls are TRBV7-2 and TRBJ1-3; 9 bases align to TRBD1. The trim removed 5 bases at V and 4 bases at J, leaving 3 bases unmatched. This CDR3 has 14 amino acids. The germline CDR1 and CDR2 sequences are SGHTA and FQGNSA.

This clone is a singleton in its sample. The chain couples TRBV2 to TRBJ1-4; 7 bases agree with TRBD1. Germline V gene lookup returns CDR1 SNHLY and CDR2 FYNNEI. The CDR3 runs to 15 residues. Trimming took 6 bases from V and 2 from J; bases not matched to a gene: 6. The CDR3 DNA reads TGTGCCAGCAGCTTTAGACAGGGTACTAATGAAAAACTGTTTTTT. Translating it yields CASSFRQGTNEKLFF. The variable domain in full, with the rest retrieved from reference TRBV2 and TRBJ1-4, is EPEVTQTPSHQVTQMGQEVILRCVPISNHLYFYWYRQILGQKVEFLVSFYNNEISEKSEIFDDQFSVERPDGSNFTLKIRSTKLEDSAMYFCASSFRQGTNEKLFFGSGTQLSVL.

The CDR3 sequence: CAWSWGTGGNTIYF. The CDR3 DNA is TGTGCCTGGAGTTGGGGTACGGGTGGAAACACCATATATTTT. The chain recombines TRBV30 with TRBJ1-3; D is unclear. V was clipped by 2 bases and J by 3 bases, with 11 bases between them. The CDR3 is made up of 14 amino acids. CDR1 is GTSNPN, CDR2 SVGIG, per germline (reference sequence).

The CDR3 sequence is CASSQGQLIGVYGYTF. The CDR3 DNA follows: TGTGCCAGCAGCCAAGGGCAGCTTATAGGAGTCTATGGCTACACCTTC. The chain carries TRBV4-2 and TRBJ1-2; the D is unclear. The V gene's germline CDR1 is LGHNA and CDR2 YNFKEQ. V dropped 1 base and J dropped 4 bases, with 16 bases sitting between them. This CDR3 spans 16 amino acids.

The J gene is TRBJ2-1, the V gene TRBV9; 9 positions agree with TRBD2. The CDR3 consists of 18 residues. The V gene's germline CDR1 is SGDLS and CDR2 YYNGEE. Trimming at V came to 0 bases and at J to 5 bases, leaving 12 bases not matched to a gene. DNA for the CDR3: TGTGCCAGCAGCGTAGCCTCCCTGCCGTCTAGCGGGGACAATGAGCAGTTCTTC. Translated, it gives CASSVASLPSSGDNEQFF.

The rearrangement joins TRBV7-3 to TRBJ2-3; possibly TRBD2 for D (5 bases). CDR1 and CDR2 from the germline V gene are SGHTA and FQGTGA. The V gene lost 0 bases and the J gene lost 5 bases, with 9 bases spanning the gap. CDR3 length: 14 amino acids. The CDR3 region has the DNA TGTGCCAGCAGCTTAACGGGAGTTAGAGATACGCAGTATTTT. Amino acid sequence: CASSLTGVRDTQYF.

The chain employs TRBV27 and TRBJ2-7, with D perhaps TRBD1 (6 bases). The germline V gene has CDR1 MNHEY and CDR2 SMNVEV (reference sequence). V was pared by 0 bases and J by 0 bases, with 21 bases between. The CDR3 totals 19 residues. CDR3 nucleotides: TGTGCCAGCAGTTTATCGATGAGGGTTGGGGGCGTGAACTCCTACGAGCAGTACTTC. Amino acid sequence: CASSLSMRVGGVNSYEQYF.

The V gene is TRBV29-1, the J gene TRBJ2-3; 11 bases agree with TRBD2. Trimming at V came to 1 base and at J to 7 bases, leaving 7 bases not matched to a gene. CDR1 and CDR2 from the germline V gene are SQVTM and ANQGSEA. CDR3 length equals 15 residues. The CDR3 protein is CSVEGGTSGRYTQYF. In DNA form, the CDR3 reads TGCAGCGTTGAAGGGGGCACTAGCGGGAGATATACGCAGTATTTT.

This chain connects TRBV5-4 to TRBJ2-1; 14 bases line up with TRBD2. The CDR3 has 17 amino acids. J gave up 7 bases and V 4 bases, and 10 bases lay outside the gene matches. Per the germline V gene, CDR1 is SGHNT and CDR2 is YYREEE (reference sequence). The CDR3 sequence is CASSRYRTSGGTNEQFF. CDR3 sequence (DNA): TGTGCCAGCAGCCGTTACCGGACTAGCGGGGGGACGAATGAGCAGTTCTTC.

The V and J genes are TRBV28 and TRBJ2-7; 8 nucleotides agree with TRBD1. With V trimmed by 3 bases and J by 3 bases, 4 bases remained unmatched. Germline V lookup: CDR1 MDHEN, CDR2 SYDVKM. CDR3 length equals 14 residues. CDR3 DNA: TGTGCCAGCAGTTTCTCGGACAGGGACTACGAGCAGTACTTC. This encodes CASSFSDRDYEQYF.